The text below deals with one T cell receptor beta chain. Its antigen is undetermined. This may stem from a read error, because a much larger clone lies one nucleotide away. Lactation, pregnancy, other autoimmune disease or uncontrolled infection led to exclusion of patients. Using RNA transcripts as the source, TCR beta CDR3 regions were amplified. During a first-round RT-PCR of the TCR CDR3, the HTBI primer set was used. From the multiplex PCR reads, TCRdb called clonotypes with MiXCR, one entry per CDR3 protein. Counted here are 500,000 to 750,000 distinct CDR3 sequences, approximately 15% occurring once; the ten biggest clones make up more than 6%. The sample comes from a study of T cells in Graves' hyperthyroidism and ophthalmopathy. Overall study: The blood sample was taken at first diagnosis, before treatment began. Findings and limits, study-wide: Most expanded thyroid clonotypes above 0.001 also appeared in blood.

The CDR3 runs 13 residues. The V end was cut by 5 bases, the J end by 2 bases, with 10 bases between. Germline CDR1 is SGHTA and CDR2 is FQGNSA. The sample comprised blood. The chain couples TRBV7-2 to TRBJ2-7; D call uncertain. The receptor's source is a young woman with Graves' ophthalmopathy. CDR3 amino acids: CASSPGITYEQYF. The CDR3 nucleotides are TGTGCCAGCAGCCCTGGTATCACCTACGAGCAGTACTTC.